This is a list of T cell receptor beta chains from one sample in a study of T cell responses to AZD1222 COVID-19 vaccine. Some clones are missing from TCRdb's copy, which holds only in-frame ones; the method was immunoSEQ multiplex PCR. Here the sample spans 75,000 to 95,000 clones, around 92% being singletons. This specimen consisted of peripheral blood, obtained on day 0 of MenACWY control vaccination. The receptor source for this set is an adult in good health. The CDR3 runs from the conserved cysteine through the conserved F or W. The D gene is left open where the match is weak. A clone size is listed for some rows: how often the clone was seen (once, few, many), or a class if it is expanded.

cdr3_nt: TGTGCCAGCAGCTTAGAATCCCGGTATGGCTACACCTTC; cdr3_aa: CASSLESRYGYTF; d_call: -; j_call: TRBJ1-2; clone_size: once; v_call: TRBV7-2
cdr3_nt: TGTGCCAGCAGCTTAGATCCGGCAGGGAACTACGAGCAGTACTTC; cdr3_aa: CASSLDPAGNYEQYF; d_call: -; j_call: TRBJ2-7; clone_size: few; v_call: TRBV11-2
cdr3_nt: TGTGCCAGTAGTACGACAGGGAGGAGCAATCAGCCCCAGCATTTT; cdr3_aa: CASSTTGRSNQPQHF; d_call: TRBD1; j_call: TRBJ1-5; clone_size: once; v_call: TRBV19
cdr3_nt: TGTGCCAGCAGTCCGGGACAGTCTGAAGCTTTCTTT; cdr3_aa: CASSPGQSEAFF; d_call: TRBD1; j_call: TRBJ1-1; clone_size: -; v_call: TRBV5-4
cdr3_nt: TGTGCCAGCAGCTTAAACAGGGGGGCTGGAAACACCATATATTTT; cdr3_aa: CASSLNRGAGNTIYF; d_call: TRBD1; j_call: TRBJ1-3; clone_size: -; v_call: TRBV5-4
cdr3_nt: TGCGCCAGCAGCCAAGAAAAGGTCCTAGCGGGGGGTGGCAATGAGCAGTTCTTC; cdr3_aa: CASSQEKVLAGGGNEQFF; d_call: TRBD2; j_call: TRBJ2-1; clone_size: -; v_call: TRBV4-3
cdr3_nt: TGTGCCAGCAGCCAGCTGGGTCAGCCCCAGCATTTT; cdr3_aa: CASSQLGQPQHF; d_call: -; j_call: TRBJ1-5; clone_size: -; v_call: TRBV12-3/TRBV12-4
cdr3_nt: TGTGCCAGCAGCGTAGAGAACGAAGGGAATCAGTACTTC; cdr3_aa: CASSVENEGNQYF; d_call: -; j_call: TRBJ2-7; clone_size: -; v_call: TRBV9
cdr3_nt: TGTGCCAGCAGGCGGGACAGGGTCGACGAGACCCAGTACTTC; cdr3_aa: CASRRDRVDETQYF; d_call: TRBD1; j_call: TRBJ2-5; clone_size: once; v_call: TRBV6-5
cdr3_nt: TGCGCCAGCAGCTTTCAGACTAGCTCAGATACGCAGTATTTT; cdr3_aa: CASSFQTSSDTQYF; d_call: TRBD2; j_call: TRBJ2-3; clone_size: -; v_call: TRBV5-1
cdr3_nt: TGTGCCAGCAGTTTGTGGACAGGGCTTCTTGAGGGCTACACCTTC; cdr3_aa: CASSLWTGLLEGYTF; d_call: TRBD1; j_call: TRBJ1-2; clone_size: -; v_call: TRBV28
cdr3_nt: TGTGCCAGCAGTGACCAGGGTTCCTATAATTCACCCCTCCACTTT; cdr3_aa: CASSDQGSYNSPLHF; d_call: -; j_call: TRBJ1-6; clone_size: once; v_call: TRBV5-5
cdr3_nt: TGTGCCAGCAGCGATATTCAGTCATCCTATAATTCACCCCTCCACTTT; cdr3_aa: CASSDIQSSYNSPLHF; d_call: -; j_call: TRBJ1-6; clone_size: -; v_call: TRBV5-6
cdr3_nt: TGCGCCAGCAGCCGCTCCGGGACAGAATACTATGGCTACACCTTC; cdr3_aa: CASSRSGTEYYGYTF; d_call: TRBD1; j_call: TRBJ1-2; clone_size: -; v_call: TRBV5-1
cdr3_nt: TGTGCCAGTAGTATAGCAGGCCCTGACTCCTACGAGCAGTACTTC; cdr3_aa: CASSIAGPDSYEQYF; d_call: -; j_call: TRBJ2-7; clone_size: -; v_call: TRBV19
cdr3_nt: TGTGCCAGCAGCTTAACGGGGCGGGTCACAGATACGCAGTATTTT; cdr3_aa: CASSLTGRVTDTQYF; d_call: -; j_call: TRBJ2-3; clone_size: -; v_call: TRBV7-3
cdr3_nt: TGTGCCAGCAGCCCGGGACTAGCGGGGGAGACCCAGTACTTC; cdr3_aa: CASSPGLAGETQYF; d_call: TRBD2; j_call: TRBJ2-5; clone_size: -; v_call: TRBV7-2
cdr3_nt: TGTGCCAGCAGTTTATTAGGGGGTGGCTACACCTTC; cdr3_aa: CASSLLGGGYTF; d_call: -; j_call: TRBJ1-2; clone_size: -; v_call: TRBV28
cdr3_nt: TGTGCCAGCAGCCCCGGGACAGACTCCTACAATGAGCAGTTCTTC; cdr3_aa: CASSPGTDSYNEQFF; d_call: TRBD1; j_call: TRBJ2-1; clone_size: -; v_call: TRBV5-4
cdr3_nt: TGTGCCACCAGGACTACTACAACAGCAGGGACTAGCAATGAGCAGTTCTTC; cdr3_aa: CATRTTTTAGTSNEQFF; d_call: TRBD2; j_call: TRBJ2-1; clone_size: -; v_call: TRBV15
cdr3_nt: TGTGCCAGCAGTTTAGGACCAGGGGCGCAGTATGGCTACACCTTC; cdr3_aa: CASSLGPGAQYGYTF; d_call: -; j_call: TRBJ1-2; clone_size: -; v_call: TRBV27
cdr3_nt: TGTGCCAGCAGCTTAGCGTCAGGGTCGTCGAACACTGAAGCTTTCTTT; cdr3_aa: CASSLASGSSNTEAFF; d_call: -; j_call: TRBJ1-1; clone_size: -; v_call: TRBV7-9
cdr3_nt: TGTGCCAGCAGTTTTCCCGACAGGGCGAATTCACCCCTCCACTTT; cdr3_aa: CASSFPDRANSPLHF; d_call: TRBD1; j_call: TRBJ1-6; clone_size: -; v_call: TRBV28
cdr3_nt: TGTGCCAGCAGCTTAGAGGAAGGGGCCAGGATCTATGGCTACACCTTC; cdr3_aa: CASSLEEGARIYGYTF; d_call: -; j_call: TRBJ1-2; clone_size: -; v_call: TRBV7-8
cdr3_nt: TGTGCCAGCAGTTTATCCTCTTTGGCAGGGGGCCGCTCACCCCTCCACTTT; cdr3_aa: CASSLSSLAGGRSPLHF; d_call: TRBD1; j_call: TRBJ1-6; clone_size: -; v_call: TRBV28
cdr3_nt: TGTGCCAGCAGCTTTGCCGGAACAAACACCGGGGAGCTGTTTTTT; cdr3_aa: CASSFAGTNTGELFF; d_call: -; j_call: TRBJ2-2; clone_size: -; v_call: TRBV7-6
cdr3_nt: TGTGCCAGCAGCTACCATACGGGTTCACCCCTCCACTTT; cdr3_aa: CASSYHTGSPLHF; d_call: -; j_call: TRBJ1-6; clone_size: -; v_call: TRBV11-3
cdr3_nt: TGTGCCAGCAGCCACGGACAGGTCCTCATCGAGACCCAGTACTTC; cdr3_aa: CASSHGQVLIETQYF; d_call: TRBD1; j_call: TRBJ2-5; clone_size: -; v_call: TRBV6-5
cdr3_nt: TGTGCCAGCAGCACAGGCGGGACCCCGGTCTACGAGCAGTACTTC; cdr3_aa: CASSTGGTPVYEQYF; d_call: -; j_call: TRBJ2-7; clone_size: few; v_call: TRBV5-6
cdr3_nt: TGCGCCAGCAGCCAAGAGGGGGAGGGGGGCACTGAAGCTTTCTTT; cdr3_aa: CASSQEGEGGTEAFF; d_call: -; j_call: TRBJ1-1; clone_size: -; v_call: TRBV4-3
cdr3_nt: TGTGCCAGCAGCCAAGATACGACCGTAAATTCACCCCTCCACTTT; cdr3_aa: CASSQDTTVNSPLHF; d_call: -; j_call: TRBJ1-6; clone_size: -; v_call: TRBV4-2